This TCR beta chain was sequenced for a study of cytomegalovirus exposure and HLA in healthy donors. Whole-study results and caveats: CMV serostatus was the only recorded immune exposure for donors.

The PCR had 60 Vbeta and 13 Jbeta primers. Measured with immunoSEQ multiplex PCR; TCRdb has only the in-frame clones, and not every one. The sample contains about 120,000 clones, about 80% of which appear only once. Each donor was healthy, and each was a bone marrow donor. A word on this clone: What it binds is unknown.

Sequenced sample: PBMCs. This clonotype was sampled from a woman in her forties or fifties in good health and CMV-seropositive.

The CDR3 loop is CASSPQGADTEAFF. CDR3 nucleotides: TGTGCCAGCTCGCCGCAGGGGGCGGACACTGAAGCTTTCTTT. This chain joins TRBV18 and TRBJ1-1; 8 positions match TRBD1. The CDR3 runs 14 residues. J was trimmed by 3 bases and V by 6 bases; bases with no gene match: 6. CDR1 KGHSH and CDR2 LQKENI come from the germline V gene.